The 17 T cell receptor beta chains reported below all come from one sample, sequenced in a study of shared clonotypes between healthy human individuals. TCRdb keeps only in-frame clones here, not all; method: immunoSEQ multiplex PCR. The sample includes about 460,000 clones, roughly 80% of them seen just once. The sequencing input was PBMCs. The receptors shown here come from a middle-aged woman in good health. Some clones in this sample may be carry-over from other donors' samples.

CDR3 residues: CASRLEGLAGGTDTQYF. The CDR3 nucleotides are TGTGCCAGCAGGCTCGAGGGACTAGCGGGAGGTACAGATACGCAGTATTTT. This chain links TRBV7-2 with TRBJ2-3; 15 bases are shared with TRBD2. V lost 6 bases, J lost 3 bases, and 7 bases stayed unmatched. From germline, CDR1 is SGHTA and CDR2 FQGNSA. The CDR3 extends over 17 amino acids. Full variable domain (remainder filled in from reference TRBV7-2 and TRBJ2-3): GAGVSQSPSNKVTEKGKDVELRCDPISGHTALYWYRQSLGQGLEFLIYFQGNSAPDKSGLPSDRFSAERTGGSVSTLTIQRTQQEDSAVYLCASRLEGLAGGTDTQYFGPGTRLTVL.

The count of this clone is one. V and J are TRBV5-1 and TRBJ1-5; D is unclear. The germline CDR1 and CDR2 sequences are SGHRS and YFSETQ. The CDR3 length is 14 residues. V was trimmed by 0 bases and J by 5 bases, leaving 9 bases between them. CDR3 coding DNA: TGCGCCAGCAGCTTGGACAACCAATATCAGCCCCAGCATTTT. Translation gives CASSLDNQYQPQHF.

This clone has ten or more counts. The chain has TRBV19 and TRBJ2-3; possible D gene TRBD1, 6 bases. The CDR3 sequence is 15 residues long. Trimming took off 2 bases at V and 7 bases at J, with 16 bases between the two ends. CDR1 is LNHDA, CDR2 SQIVND, per germline (reference sequence). The CDR3 loop reads CASSIREGGRYTQYF. Here the CDR3 DNA reads TGTGCCAGTAGTATAAGGGAAGGGGGTAGATATACGCAGTATTTT.

This clone appeared a few times. CDR3 amino acids: CASSKAQRRDGYSGANVLTF. The CDR3 DNA is TGTGCCAGCAGCAAAGCCCAAAGACGGGACGGCTACTCTGGGGCCAACGTCCTGACTTTC. The V gene is TRBV21-1, the J gene TRBJ2-6. TRBV21-1 is a known pseudogene. This CDR3 is built from 20 residues.

This clone has a single count. The chain uses TRBV6-5 and TRBJ2-7; D may match TRBD1 or TRBD2 (5 bases each). CDR1 and CDR2 from the germline V gene are MNHEY and SVGAGI. This CDR3 is 13 amino acids long. Trimming stripped 6 bases from V and 5 bases from J, with 14 bases between. CDR3 residues: CASSKGPGDEQYF. The CDR3 bases are TGTGCCAGCAGCAAGGGACCGGGCGACGAGCAGTACTTC.

This chain joins TRBV10-3 and TRBJ2-5; no definite D call. V gave up 6 bases and J gave up 4 bases, with 9 bases separating them. The CDR3 consists of 12 residues. CDR1 ENHRY and CDR2 SYGVKD come from the germline V gene. The DNA for the CDR3 is TGTGCCATCAGCCTCCTGGGAGAGACCCAGTACTTC. Translation gives CAISLLGETQYF.

V and J are TRBV4-1 and TRBJ1-5; possible D gene TRBD1, 6 bases. V was shortened by 4 bases and J by 6 bases, with 13 bases between the two germline ends. Germline-derived CDR1 and CDR2 are MGHRA and YSYEKL. The CDR3 has 14 residues. The CDR3 reads CASSPQTGGQPQHF. In nucleotides, the CDR3 is TGCGCCAGCAGCCCTCAGACAGGCGGTCAGCCCCAGCATTTT.

The V and J genes are TRBV27 and TRBJ2-7; D is undetermined. This CDR3 contains 14 residues. CDR1 and CDR2 (germline): MNHEY, SMNVEV (reference sequence). V lost 5 bases and J 2 bases, leaving 13 bases between the germline ends. The CDR3 DNA is TGTGCCAGCAGTCCTTCGACACGAGCCTACGAGCAGTACTTC. Encoded protein: CASSPSTRAYEQYF.

This clone was found a few times. Since a much larger clone is just one base distant, this may be a read error. This chain links TRBV7-3 with TRBJ2-2; unclear D gene. Germline CDR1 SGHTA, CDR2 FQGTGA. The CDR3 spans 13 residues. CDR3 sequence: CASGLSNTGELFF. CDR3 DNA: TGTGCCAGCGGCTTATCGAACACCGGGGAGCTGTTTTTT.

CDR3 bases: TGTGCCAGCAGACTCTCCGGGACAGTCTCCTACGAGCAGTACTTC. Translated, it gives CASRLSGTVSYEQYF. The V and J genes are TRBV28 and TRBJ2-7; TRBD1 matches at 7 bases. The trim removed 6 bases at V and 0 bases at J, leaving 8 bases unmatched. The CDR3 consists of 15 residues. The germline CDR1 and CDR2 sequences are MDHEN and SYDVKM.

This sequence joins TRBV6-1 and TRBJ2-7; D is uncertain. This CDR3 is built from 12 residues. CDR1 is MNHNS, CDR2 SASEGT, per germline. The V end lost 5 bases, the J end lost 5 bases, and 10 bases lay between the germline ends. CDR3 sequence: CASSRSGHEQYF. In DNA, the CDR3 is TGTGCCAGCAGTAGATCAGGCCACGAGCAGTACTTC.

This chain joins TRBV7-8 and TRBJ2-5, with a tentative D call TRBD2 (7 bases). The ends were cut back, 6 bases at V and 5 bases at J, with 19 bases in the middle. The CDR3 covers 15 residues. The V gene's germline CDR1 is SGHVS and CDR2 FQNEAQ. CDR3 DNA: TGTGCCAGCAGTGGGAGGGGGGCGCGTGCCGAGACCCAGTACTTC. Its protein product is CASSGRGARAETQYF.

V gene TRBV14 combines with J gene TRBJ2-7; D tentatively fits TRBD1 or TRBD2 (5 bases each). Germline V lookup: CDR1 SGHDN, CDR2 FVKESK. CDR3 length: 13 amino acids. The V and J ends lost 2 bases and 2 bases respectively, with 7 bases between them. DNA of the CDR3: TGTGCCAGCAGCCAATGGGGGACCTACGAGCAGTACTTC. It specifies CASSQWGTYEQYF.

The genes are TRBV7-3 and TRBJ2-3; TRBD2 agrees at 11 bases. Germline V lookup: CDR1 SGHTA, CDR2 FQGTGA. With V trimmed by 2 bases and J by 1 base, 11 bases remained unmatched. This CDR3 has 19 residues. CDR3 nucleotide sequence: TGTGCCAGCAGCTTAGTGGGCCTAGCGGGAGGTATGGGCACAGATACGCAGTATTTT. It specifies CASSLVGLAGGMGTDTQYF.

As for this clone: This sample also contains other DNA sequences that code for the same CDR3. This chain connects TRBV5-8 to TRBJ2-1; TRBD2 agrees at 13 bases. J gave up 9 bases and V 4 bases, and 7 bases lay outside the gene matches. Germline lookup yields CDR1 SGHTS and CDR2 YDEGEE. The CDR3 is 15 residues long. The CDR3 spells CASSQGLAGVAEQFF. For the CDR3, the DNA is TGTGCCAGCAGCCAAGGACTAGCGGGGGTTGCTGAGCAGTTCTTC.

J is TRBJ1-1 and V is TRBV7-6, with TRBD1 matching 9 bases. The CDR3 is 14 amino acids. The germline gives CDR1 SGHVS, CDR2 FNYEAQ. Unmatched junction bases numbered 8, after V lost 5 bases and J lost 7 bases. The CDR3 is CASSPLGQGSEAFF. In nucleotides, the CDR3 is TGTGCCAGCAGCCCCCTGGGACAGGGCAGTGAAGCTTTCTTT.

The rearrangement links TRBV5-8 to TRBJ1-5, with D maybe TRBD1 (5 bases). CDR1 SGHTS and CDR2 YDEGEE come from the germline V gene. Between the trimmed V and J ends, which lost 0 bases and 0 bases, there was a span of 13 bases. The CDR3 spans 17 residues. CDR3 nucleotide sequence: TGTGCCAGCAGCTTGGACAGGATGCTATATAGCAATCAGCCCCAGCATTTT. It encodes CASSLDRMLYSNQPQHF.